What follows is one T cell receptor beta chain and its context. Antigen specificity is unknown. The CDR3 covers 15 residues. CDR1 KGHDR and CDR2 SFDVKD come from the germline V gene. Trimming at V came to 11 bases and at J to 5 bases, leaving 9 bases not matched to a gene. The source of the sample is a study of Graves' ophthalmopathy and Graves' hyperthyroidism. Study background: Hyperthyroidism qualified as stable when ophthalmopathy did not develop within 18 months of follow-up. Study-wide findings and caveats: In separating ophthalmopathy from stable hyperthyroidism, a 13-signature model achieved around 85% sensitivity and around 80% specificity.

The study amplified TCR beta CDR3 regions using RNA transcripts. An opening RT-PCR round employed HTBI primers and preceded a second-round multiplex PCR. TCRdb analysed the multiplex PCR reads with MiXCR anew, one entry per CDR3 protein. The table shows about 600,000 distinct CDR3 sequences, with about 40% occurring only once. Patients newly diagnosed with hyperthyroidism, under 2 months' duration, were aged 18 to 65, the study reports. The rearrangement uses TRBV24-1 and TRBJ2-2, with 11 positions matching TRBD2. Sequenced material: peripheral blood or thyroid tissue (not recorded which). This TCR was recovered from an adult man with Graves' hyperthyroidism. The CDR3: CASIQLAGATGELFF. The DNA of the CDR3 is TGTGCCAGCATTCAACTAGCGGGAGCAACCGGGGAGCTGTTTTTT.